One T cell receptor beta chain is described in this entry. What it recognizes is unknown. From the graft tissue, intraepithelial and lamina propria lymphocytes were released through processing. The sample is drawn from a study of graft-versus-host responses after intestinal transplantation. General observations from the study: In recipient marrow, GvH clones were found, and some appeared first in ileum or blood.

Profiling relied on immunoSEQ multiplex PCR, and the TCRdb table lists in-frame clones only, not all of them. The sample lists 9,000 to 10,000 clones, less than 90% occurring once. Germline CDR1 and CDR2: MGHRA and YSYEKL. The V gene lost 3 bases and the J gene lost 2 bases, with 10 bases spanning the gap. The CDR3 length is 14 residues. The sequence derives from a human patient who received an intestinal transplant, so some T cells may come from the graft donor. This sample comprised ileum tissue, obtained around 740 days after intestinal transplantation. The chain couples TRBV4-1 to TRBJ2-5; D is ambiguous. This CDR3 reads CASSHVDKQETQYF. The CDR3 DNA sequence: TGCGCCAGCAGCCACGTAGACAAGCAAGAGACCCAGTACTTC.